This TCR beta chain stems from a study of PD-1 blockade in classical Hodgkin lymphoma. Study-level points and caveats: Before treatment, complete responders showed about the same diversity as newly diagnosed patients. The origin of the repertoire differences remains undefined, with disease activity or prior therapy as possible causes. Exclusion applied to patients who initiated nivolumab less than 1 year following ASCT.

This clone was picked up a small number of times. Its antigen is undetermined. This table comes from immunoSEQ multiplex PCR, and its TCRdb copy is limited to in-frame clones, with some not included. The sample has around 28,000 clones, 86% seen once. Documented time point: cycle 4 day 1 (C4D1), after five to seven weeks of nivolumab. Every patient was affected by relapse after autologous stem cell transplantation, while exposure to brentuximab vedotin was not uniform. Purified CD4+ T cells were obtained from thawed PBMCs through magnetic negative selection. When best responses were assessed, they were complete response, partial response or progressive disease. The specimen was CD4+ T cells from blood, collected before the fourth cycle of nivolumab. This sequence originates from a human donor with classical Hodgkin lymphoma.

The CDR3 here is CASSPLWGLANSYEQYF. In DNA form, the CDR3 reads TGTGCCAGCAGCCCCTTATGGGGACTCGCAAACTCCTACGAGCAGTACTTC. This rearrangement joins TRBV5-5 to TRBJ2-7; maybe TRBD2 (6 bases). The CDR3 runs 17 residues. Germline CDR1 is SGHKS and CDR2 is YYEKEE (reference sequence). Trimming left V 4 bases short and J 0 bases short, with 20 bases between.